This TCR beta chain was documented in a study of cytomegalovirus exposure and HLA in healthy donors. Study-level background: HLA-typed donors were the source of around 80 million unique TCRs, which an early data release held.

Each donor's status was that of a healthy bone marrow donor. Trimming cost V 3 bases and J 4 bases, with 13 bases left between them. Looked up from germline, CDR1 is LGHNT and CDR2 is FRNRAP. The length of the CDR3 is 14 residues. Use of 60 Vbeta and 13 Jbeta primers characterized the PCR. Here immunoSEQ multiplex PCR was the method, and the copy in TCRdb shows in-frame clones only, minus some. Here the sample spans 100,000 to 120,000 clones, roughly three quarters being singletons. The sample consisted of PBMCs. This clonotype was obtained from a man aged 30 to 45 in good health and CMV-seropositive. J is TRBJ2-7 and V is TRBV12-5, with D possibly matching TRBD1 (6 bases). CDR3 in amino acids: CASGLGQRDYEQYF. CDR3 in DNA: TGTGCTAGTGGTTTAGGACAGAGAGATTACGAGCAGTACTTC.